The T cell receptor beta chain described here comes from a study of blood T cell repertoires in COVID-19. Study at large: The United States, Italy and Spain provided the acute and convalescent COVID-19 samples. Nucleic acid was either cDNA or gDNA, and it came from T cells, B-cell-depleted T cells, or PBMCs.

Original processing methods: The authors estimated nucleated cell counts from reference gene primer amplification. Assay: immunoSEQ multiplex PCR; the TCRdb copy retains only in-frame clones and omits some. V and J calls and clone size are those listed in that table; D and trimming were worked out from the DNA. This table holds about 100,000 clones, approximately 80% found once. The V and J ends lost 0 bases and 6 bases, in that order; junction bases with no gene match: 4. Germline lookup yields CDR1 SGHVS and CDR2 FNYEAQ. The CDR3 contains 17 residues. This clone appeared a single time. Sequenced: peripheral blood. The receptor comes from a woman in her seventies with acute or convalescent COVID-19. V usage is TRBV7-6 and J usage is TRBJ1-6; TRBD1 aligns across 11 bases. The DNA of the CDR3 is TGTGCCAGCAGCTTAGCTGCCGGGACAGGGGGTAATTCACCCCTCCACTTT. Translated, it gives CASSLAAGTGGNSPLHF.